This T cell receptor beta chain was sequenced for a study of blood T cell repertoires in COVID-19. Looked up from germline, CDR1 is WNHNN and CDR2 is SYGVQD (reference sequence). The CDR3 is 16 residues long. The V and J ends lost 7 bases and 2 bases respectively, with 17 bases between them. Clones were read by immunoSEQ multiplex PCR, and TCRdb kept only the in-frame ones, dropping some. Among roughly 220,000 clones listed, around 88% were seen once. This clonotype was obtained from a woman aged 45 to 65 with acute COVID-19. The J gene is TRBJ1-4, the V gene TRBV10-1; the D gene is possibly TRBD1 (5 bases). The sequenced sample was PBMCs or T cells enriched from blood (not recorded which). CDR3 protein: CASTQGPVRTNEKLFF. The CDR3 DNA follows: TGCGCCAGCACTCAGGGTCCCGTGCGGACTAATGAAAAACTGTTTTTT.